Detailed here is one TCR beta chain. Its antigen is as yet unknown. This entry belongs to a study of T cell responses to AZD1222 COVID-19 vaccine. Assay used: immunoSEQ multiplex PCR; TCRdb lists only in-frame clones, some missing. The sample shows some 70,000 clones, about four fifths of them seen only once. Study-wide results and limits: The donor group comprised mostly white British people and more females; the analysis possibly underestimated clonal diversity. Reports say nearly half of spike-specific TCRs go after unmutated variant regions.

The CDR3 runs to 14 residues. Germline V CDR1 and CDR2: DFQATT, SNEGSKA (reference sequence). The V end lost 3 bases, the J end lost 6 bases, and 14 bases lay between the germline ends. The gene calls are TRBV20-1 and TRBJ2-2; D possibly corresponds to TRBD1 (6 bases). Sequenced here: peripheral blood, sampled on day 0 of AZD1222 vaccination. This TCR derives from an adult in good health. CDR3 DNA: TGCAGTGCTAGTAGGGGGAACGGAGCCGGGGAGCTGTTTTTT. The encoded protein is CSASRGNGAGELFF.